This TCR beta chain is drawn from a study of T cell responses to AZD1222 COVID-19 vaccine. The germline V gene encodes CDR1 MNHEY and CDR2 SMNVEV (reference sequence). V was pared by 0 bases and J by 3 bases, with 10 bases between. This CDR3 is 15 amino acids long. Sequencing was performed with immunoSEQ multiplex PCR; in TCRdb, only in-frame clones are kept and a portion is missing. The sample lists around 140,000 clones, 75% to 95% occurring once. The source was peripheral blood, collected on day 0 of AZD1222 vaccination. The chain combines TRBV27 with TRBJ2-3; tentatively, D is TRBD1 or TRBD2 (6 bases each). This clonotype originated in an adult in good health. The CDR3 region is CASSLSGGPTDTQYF. In DNA form, the CDR3 reads TGTGCCAGCAGTTTATCAGGGGGGCCGACAGATACGCAGTATTTT.